The 27 T cell receptor beta chains listed next were all sequenced from one sample in a study of identical twins. TCRdb recomputed calls from the 5' RACE reads with MiXCR, one row per CDR3 protein. The sample consists of approximately 680,000 distinct CDR3 sequences, under 8.5% of them appearing once. These data are also associated with another study on yellow fever vaccine responses in identical twins.

Sequencing was performed on PBMCs. These receptors all come from a woman aged 18-29 years in good health.

In its sample, this clonotype was seen a few times. The chain couples TRBV4-1 to TRBJ2-7; D not certain. Trimming pared 0 bases from V and 6 bases from J, leaving 15 bases between. The CDR3 is 15 residues long. The germline V gene encodes CDR1 MGHRA and CDR2 YSYEKL. CDR3 sequence reads: CASSQDWRRLGEQYV. The CDR3 nucleotides read TGCGCCAGCAGCCAAGATTGGAGACGTTTAGGCGAGCAGTACGTC.

A few counts support this clonotype. CDR3 DNA sequence: TGCGCCAGCGCCGAGGGGGTAGAGACCCAGTACTTC. This encodes CASAEGVETQYF. This chain uses TRBV5-1 with TRBJ2-5; possibly TRBD1 for D (6 bases). Germline lookup yields CDR1 SGHRS and CDR2 YFSETQ. CDR3 length equals 12 residues. The V end was cut by 7 bases, the J end by 4 bases, with 11 bases between.

V gene TRBV5-1 combines with J gene TRBJ2-7, with unresolved D. CDR1 and CDR2 (germline): SGHRS, YFSETQ. V gave up 1 base and J gave up 5 bases, with 13 bases separating them. The CDR3 length is 14 residues. As DNA, the CDR3 is TGCGCCAGCAGCTTGTCACCAGGCTTAGACGAGCAGTACTTC. Its translation is CASSLSPGLDEQYF. The whole variable domain, remainder taken from reference TRBV5-1 and TRBJ2-7, is KAGVTQTPRYLIKTRGQQVTLSCSPISGHRSVSWYQQTPGQGLQFLFEYFSETQRNKGNFPGRFSGRQFSNSRSEMNVSTLELGDSALYLCASSLSPGLDEQYFGPGTRLTVT.

This rearrangement joins TRBV24-1 to TRBJ2-1; D not certain. Germline-derived CDR1 and CDR2 are KGHDR and SFDVKD. The CDR3 contains 12 residues. V shed 3 bases and J shed 5 bases, with 4 bases lying between them. CDR3 region: CATSDRNNEQFF. CDR3 in DNA: TGTGCCACCAGTGATCGGAACAATGAGCAGTTCTTC.

This clonotype was counted a few times. The chain links TRBV2 to TRBJ1-5; TRBD1 is a possible D gene (5 bases). Germline V CDR1 and CDR2: SNHLY, FYNNEI. Trimming pared 8 bases from V and 2 bases from J, leaving 13 bases between. This CDR3 has 14 amino acids. CDR3 DNA: TGTGCCAGCGGTAGCCAGGGCGGCAATCAGCCCCAGCATTTT. This sequence encodes CASGSQGGNQPQHF.

This clonotype was counted ten times or more. The chain carries TRBV12-3 or TRBV12-4 and TRBJ2-7; 7 bases are shared with TRBD2. The CDR3 totals 15 residues. V lost 3 bases, J lost 3 bases, and 8 bases stayed unmatched. For the CDR3, the DNA is TGTGCCAGCAGTTTGGGTCTAGCGGTGGGCTACGAGCAGTACTTC. Translated, it gives CASSLGLAVGYEQYF.

In this sample, this clonotype turned up many times. This chain joins TRBV3-1 and TRBJ1-1; D not resolved. Germline lookup yields CDR1 LGHDT and CDR2 YNNKEL (reference sequence). The V end lost 1 base, the J end lost 1 base, and 7 bases lay between the germline ends. This CDR3 is 14 amino acids long. DNA of the CDR3: TGTGCCAGCAGCCAAGCTGCACAGAACACTGAAGCTTTCTTT. Its translation: CASSQAAQNTEAFF.

This clonotype has at least ten counts. The chain recombines TRBV5-1 with TRBJ2-5, with 7 bases fitting TRBD2. From germline, CDR1 is SGHRS and CDR2 YFSETQ. Trimming removed 4 bases from V and 4 bases from J; junction bases left unmatched: 4. The CDR3 runs to 13 residues. CDR3 nucleotide sequence: TGCGCCAGCAGCCCTAGCGGCGGAGAGACCCAGTACTTC. It yields the protein CASSPSGGETQYF. Drawing the rest from reference TRBV5-1 and TRBJ2-5, the complete variable domain is KAGVTQTPRYLIKTRGQQVTLSCSPISGHRSVSWYQQTPGQGLQFLFEYFSETQRNKGNFPGRFSGRQFSNSRSEMNVSTLELGDSALYLCASSPSGGETQYFGPGTRLLVL.

This clonotype was counted a few times. The rearrangement uses TRBV6-2 or TRBV6-3 and TRBJ2-7; D is ambiguous. The CDR3 is 14 residues long. The germline V gene has CDR1 MNHEY and CDR2 SVGEGT. V lost 8 bases, J lost 5 bases, and 19 bases lay in between. The CDR3 region is CASCTVRPADEQYF. In nucleotides, the CDR3 is TGTGCCAGCTGTACGGTCCGCCCGGCGGACGAGCAGTACTTC.

In this sample, this clonotype turned up many times. The rearrangement uses TRBV11-1 and TRBJ2-1; 12 nucleotides match TRBD2. This CDR3 spans 18 amino acids. Trimming cost V 5 bases and J 1 base; bases outside gene matches: 9. Per the germline V gene, CDR1 is SGHAT and CDR2 is FQDESV (reference sequence). CDR3 amino acids: CASSVPSGGAKSYNEQFF. The DNA for the CDR3 is TGTGCCAGCAGCGTACCTAGCGGGGGGGCCAAATCCTACAATGAGCAGTTCTTC.

This clonotype was seen more than once but under ten times. The genes are TRBV5-1 and TRBJ1-2, with a tentative D call TRBD1 (6 bases). This CDR3 is built from 15 residues. V was pared by 0 bases and J by 3 bases, with 12 bases between. CDR1 is SGHRS and CDR2 is YFSETQ in the germline V gene. CDR3 in amino acids: CASSLVGGADYGYTF. The CDR3 DNA sequence: TGCGCCAGCAGCTTGGTTGGGGGGGCGGACTATGGCTACACCTTC.

The chain recombines TRBV6-5 with TRBJ2-3; D perhaps matches TRBD2 (6 bases). Germline V gene data show CDR1 as MNHEY and CDR2 as SVGAGI. Trimming shortened V by 3 bases and J by 0 bases, and 10 bases separated the two germline ends. This CDR3 contains 15 residues. The CDR3 DNA follows: TGTGCCAGCAGTTATTACGCGGGGAGCACAGATACGCAGTATTTT. Encoded protein: CASSYYAGSTDTQYF.

This clonotype has ten or more counts. V usage is TRBV7-9 and J usage is TRBJ1-1, with D unresolved. Germline values: CDR1 SEHNR, CDR2 FQNEAQ (reference sequence). The CDR3 loop spans 15 amino acids. V was pared by 0 bases and J by 0 bases, with 8 bases between. CDR3 DNA: TGTGCCAGCAGCTTAGCGTCAGGAATGAACACTGAAGCTTTCTTT. Translating it yields CASSLASGMNTEAFF.

This clonotype appeared many times. This chain joins TRBV5-1 and TRBJ2-1, with no clear D. CDR3 length equals 14 residues. V was clipped by 4 bases and J by 0 bases, with 8 bases between them. The germline V gene has CDR1 SGHRS and CDR2 YFSETQ. The CDR3 DNA reads TGCGCCAGCAGCAAGGAGTCCTCCTACAATGAGCAGTTCTTC. Protein sequence: CASSKESSYNEQFF.

Many counts were recorded for this clonotype. V gene TRBV5-1 combines with J gene TRBJ2-7, with D possibly TRBD2 on 6 matching bases. The V and J ends lost 0 bases and 0 bases respectively, with 16 bases between them. CDR3 length: 17 amino acids. CDR1 is SGHRS and CDR2 is YFSETQ in the germline V gene. CDR3 nucleotides: TGCGCCAGCAGCTTGGGTAAGCTAGCGCTCAGCTCCTACGAGCAGTACTTC. Its translation: CASSLGKLALSSYEQYF.

This clonotype has a single count. The V and J genes are TRBV7-9 and TRBJ2-7, with a weak D call TRBD2 (6 bases). Germline lookup yields CDR1 SEHNR and CDR2 FQNEAQ (reference sequence). This CDR3 region has 13 residues. V lost 5 bases, J lost 7 bases, and 15 bases lay in between. Here the CDR3 DNA reads TGTGCCAGCAGCGACGGTATGGCGGGGGAGCAGTACTTC. Translated: CASSDGMAGEQYF.

The chain links TRBV20-1 to TRBJ2-2; 7 positions agree with TRBD2. The CDR3 totals 18 residues. Germline CDR1 and CDR2: DFQATT and SNEGSKA (reference sequence). J was trimmed by 3 bases and V by 1 base; bases with no gene match: 14. CDR3 sequence reads: CSARGPGRGRTDTGELFF. The CDR3 DNA sequence: TGCAGTGCTAGAGGGCCGGGTCGCGGGAGAACAGACACCGGGGAGCTGTTTTTT.

The V and J genes are TRBV9 and TRBJ2-7, with TRBD2 identical over 7 bases. J gave up 0 bases and V 4 bases, and 4 bases lay outside the gene matches. The germline V gene encodes CDR1 SGDLS and CDR2 YYNGEE. The CDR3 extends over 14 amino acids. The CDR3: CASSPTGGSYEQYF. The CDR3 DNA reads as TGTGCCAGCAGCCCTACGGGAGGCTCCTACGAGCAGTACTTC.

This clonotype was found many times. The CDR3 nucleotides read TGCGCCAGCAGCCAAGACAGGAATAATTCACCCCTCCACTTT. It translates to CASSQDRNNSPLHF. The chain joins TRBV4-1 to TRBJ1-6; D is undetermined. V dropped 0 bases and J dropped 5 bases, with 5 bases sitting between them. The length of the CDR3 is 14 residues. Germline values: CDR1 MGHRA, CDR2 YSYEKL.

This rearrangement joins TRBV7-9 to TRBJ2-3, with 8 bases fitting TRBD2. CDR1 SEHNR and CDR2 FQNEAQ come from the germline V gene (reference sequence). The CDR3 has 16 amino acids. The J segment lost 1 base and the V segment lost 5 bases, leaving 8 bases of the junction unmatched. CDR3 sequence reads: CASSQRGGRGTDTQYF. The CDR3 coding sequence is TGTGCCAGCAGCCAACGGGGGGGCCGGGGCACAGATACGCAGTATTTT.

CDR3 region: CASSVSQGDRYGYTF. In DNA form, the CDR3 reads TGTGCCAGCAGTGTGTCACAGGGGGACAGATATGGCTACACCTTC. This chain links TRBV12-3 or TRBV12-4 with TRBJ1-2, with 8 bases fitting TRBD1. The CDR3 extends over 15 amino acids. V lost 5 bases to trimming and J lost 5 bases; unmatched junction nucleotides: 10.

A few counts support this clonotype. V gene TRBV11-2 combines with J gene TRBJ2-7, with 11 bases fitting TRBD1. The J segment lost 2 bases and the V segment lost 5 bases, leaving 5 bases of the junction unmatched. The CDR3 sequence is 15 residues long. Looked up from germline, CDR1 is SGHAT and CDR2 is FQNNGV. This CDR3 is CASSGGQGEAYEQYF. The DNA for the CDR3 is TGTGCCAGCAGCGGGGGACAGGGGGAGGCCTACGAGCAGTACTTC.

The rearrangement links TRBV29-1 to TRBJ2-3; maybe TRBD2 (7 bases). Per germline, CDR1 SQVTM and CDR2 ANQGSEA. Between the trimmed V and J ends, which lost 4 bases and 1 base, there was a span of 12 bases. This CDR3 is built from 14 residues. The CDR3 DNA reads TGCAGCGTTGGGGGGGGGCCACGCACAGATACGCAGTATTTT. Its protein product is CSVGGGPRTDTQYF.

With respect to this clonotype: At one boundary the junction diverges from the germline segment, which might be a read error. The chain carries TRBV10-3 and TRBJ2-1, with D possibly being TRBD1 (6 bases). The CDR3 contains 14 residues. Germline V lookup: CDR1 ENHRY, CDR2 SYGVKD. CDR3 sequence (DNA): TGTGTCATCGCGAGGACAGACCTTTACAATGAGCAGTTCTTC. This codes for CVIARTDLYNEQFF.

This CDR3 reads CASSLGGSGRDEQFF. Here the CDR3 DNA reads TGCGCCAGCAGCTTGGGGGGGTCGGGTCGGGATGAGCAGTTCTTC. The J gene is TRBJ2-1, the V gene TRBV5-1; perhaps D is TRBD1 or TRBD2 (5 bases each). The CDR3 extends over 15 amino acids. Trimming removed 0 bases at V and 8 bases at J, with 15 bases between. CDR1 and CDR2 (germline): SGHRS, YFSETQ. The variable domain in full, with the rest retrieved from reference TRBV5-1 and TRBJ2-1, is KAGVTQTPRYLIKTRGQQVTLSCSPISGHRSVSWYQQTPGQGLQFLFEYFSETQRNKGNFPGRFSGRQFSNSRSEMNVSTLELGDSALYLCASSLGGSGRDEQFFGPGTRLTVL.

This clonotype was detected many times. The gene calls are TRBV3-1 and TRBJ2-1; 9 bases line up with TRBD1. The CDR3 totals 16 residues. V lost 2 bases to trimming and J lost 6 bases; unmatched junction nucleotides: 8. Germline V gene data show CDR1 as LGHDT and CDR2 as YNNKEL (reference sequence). CDR3 DNA sequence: TGTGCCAGCAGCCAACTGATCGGGACAGGGTTCAATGAGCAGTTCTTC. It is translated as CASSQLIGTGFNEQFF.

This clonotype turned up a few times. The chain employs TRBV15 and TRBJ2-2; D may be TRBD2 (7 bases). The germline gives CDR1 LNHNV, CDR2 YYDKDF (reference sequence). The CDR3 contains 15 residues. Between the trimmed V and J ends, which lost 5 bases and 1 base, there was a span of 11 bases. The CDR3 sequence: CATSAGAENTGELFF. CDR3 bases: TGTGCCACCAGCGCGGGGGCAGAGAACACCGGGGAGCTGTTTTTT.